This TCR beta chain was retrieved from a study of Ad26.COV2.S vaccination and SARS-CoV-2 variants. This clone was counted a few times. As for treatment: over 15 received Ad26.COV2.S at low or high dose, single or two shots; a few received placebo; per-sample allocation not given. Sampling occurred on day 63 after the first vaccine or placebo injection. Donation came from an adult in Boston who was aged 18-55 years. The germline gives CDR1 SGHVS, CDR2 FNYEAQ. Losses at the gene ends were 3 bases for V and 6 bases for J; bases not matched to a gene: 19. The CDR3 is 18 amino acids. Sequencing was performed with immunoSEQ multiplex PCR; in TCRdb, only in-frame clones are kept and a portion is missing. This table holds about 400,000 clones, roughly four fifths found once.

The genes are TRBV7-6 and TRBJ2-7; 8 positions match TRBD2. The input for sequencing was peripheral blood, taken in a trial of Ad26.COV2.S vaccine versus placebo. The receptor was derived from a person aged 18-65 years who received the Ad26.COV2.S COVID-19 vaccine or a placebo. This CDR3 reads CASSLGGRVRAGGGEQYF. The DNA of the CDR3 is TGTGCCAGCAGCTTGGGAGGCAGGGTCCGCGCGGGAGGTGGCGAGCAGTACTTC.